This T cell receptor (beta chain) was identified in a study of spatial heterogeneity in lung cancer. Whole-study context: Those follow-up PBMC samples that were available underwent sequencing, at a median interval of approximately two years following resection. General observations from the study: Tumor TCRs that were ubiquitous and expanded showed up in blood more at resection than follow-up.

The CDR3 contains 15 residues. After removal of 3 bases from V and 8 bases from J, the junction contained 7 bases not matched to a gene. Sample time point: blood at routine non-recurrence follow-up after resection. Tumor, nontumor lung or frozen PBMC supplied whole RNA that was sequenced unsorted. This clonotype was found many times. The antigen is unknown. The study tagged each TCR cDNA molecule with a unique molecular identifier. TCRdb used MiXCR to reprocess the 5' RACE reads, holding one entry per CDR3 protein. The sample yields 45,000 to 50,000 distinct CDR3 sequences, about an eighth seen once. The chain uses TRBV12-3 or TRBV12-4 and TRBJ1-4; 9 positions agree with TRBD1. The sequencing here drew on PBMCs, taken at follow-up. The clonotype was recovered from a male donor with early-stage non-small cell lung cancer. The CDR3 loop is CASSFGQGRREKLFF. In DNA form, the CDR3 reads TGTGCCAGCAGTTTTGGACAGGGGCGGAGGGAAAAACTGTTTTTT.